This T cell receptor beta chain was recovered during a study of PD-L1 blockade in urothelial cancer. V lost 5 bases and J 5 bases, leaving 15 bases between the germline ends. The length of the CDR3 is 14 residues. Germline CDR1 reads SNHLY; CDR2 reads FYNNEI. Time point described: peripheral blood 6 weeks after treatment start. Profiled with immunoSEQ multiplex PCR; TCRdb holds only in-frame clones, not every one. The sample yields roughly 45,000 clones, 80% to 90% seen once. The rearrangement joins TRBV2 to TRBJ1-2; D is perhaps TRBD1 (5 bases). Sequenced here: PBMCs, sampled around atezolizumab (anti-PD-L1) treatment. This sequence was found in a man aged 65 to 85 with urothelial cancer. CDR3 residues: CASSRTLQGYGYTF. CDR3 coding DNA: TGTGCCAGCAGTCGGACCCTTCAGGGATATGGCTACACCTTC.